The entry below gives a single T cell receptor beta chain sequence along with its context. This sample was included in a study of blood T cell repertoires in COVID-19. As for the study in general: The United States, Italy and Spain were the sources of the acute and convalescent COVID-19 samples. Nucleic acid was either cDNA or gDNA, and it came from T cells, B-cell-depleted T cells, or PBMCs.

In the authors' methods: Scientists estimated how many nucleated cells there were by amplifying reference gene primers. The data were produced by immunoSEQ multiplex PCR, yet TCRdb's version contains in-frame clones alone and is incomplete. The V and J calls and clone size come from that table; D and trimming were worked out from the DNA. Of some 87,000 clones in the sample, roughly 80% were seen once. Germline lookup yields CDR1 SGHTA and CDR2 FQGNSA. The length of the CDR3 is 15 residues. V lost 1 base, J lost 1 base, and 7 bases lay in between. Sequenced: peripheral blood. The V gene is TRBV7-2, the J gene TRBJ1-4; tentative D call: TRBD1 (5 bases). This TCR derives from a man older than 75 with active or convalescent COVID-19. In nucleotides, the CDR3 is TGTGCCAGCAGCTTAGTGGGGGGAACTAATGAAAAACTGTTTTTT. This encodes CASSLVGGTNEKLFF.